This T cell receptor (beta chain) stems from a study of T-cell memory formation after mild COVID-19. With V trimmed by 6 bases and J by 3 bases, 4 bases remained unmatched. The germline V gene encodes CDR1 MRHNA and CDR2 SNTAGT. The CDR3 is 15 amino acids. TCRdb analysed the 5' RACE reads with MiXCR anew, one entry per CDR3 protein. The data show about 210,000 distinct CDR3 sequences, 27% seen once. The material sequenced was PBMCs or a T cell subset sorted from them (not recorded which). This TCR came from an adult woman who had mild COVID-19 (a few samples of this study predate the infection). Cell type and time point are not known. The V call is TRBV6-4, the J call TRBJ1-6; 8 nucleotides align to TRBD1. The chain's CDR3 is CASSPDRGYNSPLHF. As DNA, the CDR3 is TGTGCCAGCAGCCCCGACAGGGGCTATAATTCACCCCTCCACTTT.